Listed below are T cell receptor beta chains from one sample, sequenced in a study of vaccination and CD4 T cells after COVID-19. From the PCR reads, TCRdb called clonotypes with MiXCR, one entry per CDR3 protein. The data show roughly 15,000 distinct CDR3 sequences, 52% seen once. The antigens these receptors bind are not known. Input material: CD4+ T cells from blood, cultured in vitro. Receptor source: a human donor who had recovered from COVID-19. CDR3s include the opening cysteine and the closing phenylalanine or tryptophan. A D gene is named only where the DNA matches it firmly. A row's size may be missing; if present it is once, few, many or a size class.

NA	TRBV10-3	NA	TRBJ2-5	TGTGCCATCAGTGAGTTTCGGGGAGAACAAGAGACCCAGTACTTC	CAISEFRGEQETQYF
TRBD1	TRBV2	NA	TRBJ2-2	TGTGCCAGCAGCCGACAGGGAAGCACCGGGGAGCTGTTTTTT	CASSRQGSTGELFF
TRBD1	TRBV19	NA	TRBJ1-1	TGTGCCAGTAGTATTGGGGGACAGGGTAAGCGTGGGACTGAAGCTTTCTTT	CASSIGGQGKRGTEAFF
NA	TRBV28	NA	TRBJ1-1	TGTGCCAGCAGGGGACCGGGACGAGTGAACACTGAAGCTTTCTTT	CASRGPGRVNTEAFF
NA	TRBV5-1	NA	TRBJ2-1	TGCGCCAGCAGCTTGGCTCTTACCCCGGGGCCGGTGGAAGAGCAGTTCTTC	CASSLALTPGPVEEQFF
TRBD1	TRBV5-1	NA	TRBJ1-2	TGCGCCAGCAGCTTACAGGGGGACTATGGCTACACCTTC	CASSLQGDYGYTF
NA	TRBV28	NA	TRBJ2-7	TGTGCCAGCAGTGGACAAGAACCCTACGAGCAGTACTTC	CASSGQEPYEQYF
TRBD2	TRBV28	NA	TRBJ2-3	TGTGCCACCACCGGATGGAGGGAGGGAGATACGCAGTATTTT	CATTGWREGDTQYF
NA	TRBV27	few	TRBJ1-6	TGTGCCAGCGGATTGCTACTAGGGACTTTAACTTCACCCCTCCACTTT	CASGLLLGTLTSPLHF
TRBD2	TRBV6-1	NA	TRBJ2-7	TGTGCCAGCACCGCAGCGGGAGGGGGGGGTGAGCAGTACTTC	CASTAAGGGGEQYF